Presented here are 3 T cell receptor beta chains from one specimen sequenced in a study of radiotherapy plus CTLA-4 blockade in lung cancer. The protocol was immunoSEQ multiplex PCR, while the TCRdb copy is restricted to in-frame clones and leaves out a portion. The sample lists under 100,000 clones; approximately 82% were seen once. This specimen consisted of peripheral blood, obtained from a patient treated with radiotherapy plus ipilimumab. The source of these receptors is a human donor with non-small cell lung cancer that progressed on radiotherapy plus ipilimumab.

This clone has only a few counts. The V and J genes are TRBV10-3 and TRBJ1-1; 8 nucleotides line up with TRBD1. The germline V gene has CDR1 ENHRY and CDR2 SYGVKD. The CDR3 runs 13 residues. Unmatched junction bases numbered 8, after V lost 6 bases and J lost 8 bases. CDR3 in DNA: TGTGCCATCAGCCTGGGACAGGTGGAGGAAGCTTTCTTT. Translation gives CAISLGQVEEAFF.

This clone occurred a few times. The chain recombines TRBV10-3 with TRBJ1-2; maybe TRBD1 (5 bases). V gave up 6 bases and J gave up 3 bases, with 14 bases separating them. The CDR3 runs 14 residues. Per the germline V gene, CDR1 is ENHRY and CDR2 is SYGVKD. The CDR3, as DNA: TGTGCCATCAGCGGGAGGGGACGGGACTATGGCTACACCTTC. It specifies CAISGRGRDYGYTF.

The J gene is TRBJ1-3, the V gene TRBV29-1, with 12 bases identical to TRBD1. Germline V gene lookup returns CDR1 SQVTM and CDR2 ANQGSEA. J lost 3 bases, V lost 5 bases, and 8 bases had no gene match. The CDR3 loop spans 16 amino acids. CDR3 sequence (DNA): TGCAGCGTTCGGGGACAGGGGGCTTCGGGTGGAAACACCATATATTTT. Translated: CSVRGQGASGGNTIYF.